A single sample gave rise to the 11 T cell receptor beta chains below, sequenced in a study of PD-1 blockade in mismatch repair-deficient tumors. The method was immunoSEQ multiplex PCR; TCRdb's version includes in-frame clones alone and lacks a portion of them. The sample lists 50,000 or so clones, 77% occurring once. This sample comprised PBMCs, obtained before pembrolizumab treatment. These receptors all stem from an adult with mismatch repair-deficient cancer.

The V and J genes are TRBV10-3 and TRBJ2-2; unclear D gene. The CDR3 covers 14 residues. Looked up from germline, CDR1 is ENHRY and CDR2 is SYGVKD. Trimming left V 7 bases short and J 2 bases short, with 11 bases between. This CDR3 reads CAIMGSDNTGELFF. CDR3 DNA: TGTGCCATCATGGGAAGCGATAACACCGGGGAGCTGTTTTTT.

The chain is built from TRBV4-1 and TRBJ2-7; 7 nucleotides match TRBD1. CDR3 length equals 19 residues. The germline V gene has CDR1 MGHRA and CDR2 YSYEKL. The V and J ends lost 5 bases and 3 bases, in that order; junction bases with no gene match: 22. The CDR3 DNA is TGCGCCAGCAGCGGAAGGATTGAGAACGAGAGGACAGGCAACTACGAGCAGTACTTC. Residues: CASSGRIENERTGNYEQYF.

The gene calls are TRBV7-8 and TRBJ2-2; tentative D call: TRBD2 (5 bases). CDR1 is SGHVS, CDR2 FQNEAQ, per germline. The germline V and J ends were trimmed by 5 bases and 4 bases, with 20 bases remaining between them. The CDR3 is 17 amino acids. The CDR3 region has the DNA TGTGCCAGCAGCACTATCCGGGGTGAGGGCCGCACCGGGGAGCTGTTTTTT. Its protein is CASSTIRGEGRTGELFF.

The chain combines TRBV6-1 with TRBJ2-7, with unresolved D. The V gene lost 1 base and the J gene lost 3 bases, with 10 bases spanning the gap. This CDR3 region has 14 residues. CDR1 and CDR2 (germline): MNHNS, SASEGT. The CDR3 reads CASSEGWAFYEQYF. CDR3 sequence (DNA): TGTGCCAGCAGTGAAGGCTGGGCCTTCTACGAGCAGTACTTC.

The chain recombines TRBV6-1 with TRBJ1-2; D not resolved. V lost 3 bases and J 4 bases, leaving 6 bases between the germline ends. Per the germline V gene, CDR1 is MNHNS and CDR2 is SASEGT. The CDR3 has 12 residues. The CDR3 loop reads CASSERLYGYTF. The CDR3 bases are TGTGCCAGCAGTGAGAGACTCTATGGCTACACCTTC.

This rearrangement joins TRBV11-2 to TRBJ2-3; D gene uncertain. CDR3 size: 14 residues. CDR1 SGHAT and CDR2 FQNNGV come from the germline V gene. Deletions cut 5 bases from V and 1 base from J, with 10 bases between. The CDR3 loop is CASSPGPGTDTQYF. CDR3 in DNA: TGTGCCAGCAGCCCAGGACCCGGCACAGATACGCAGTATTTT.

V gene TRBV7-2 combines with J gene TRBJ2-7, with D unresolved. With 4 bases removed from V and 2 bases from J, the gap between germline ends came to 12 bases. This CDR3 has 14 amino acids. CDR1 is SGHTA, CDR2 FQGNSA, per germline. CDR3 coding DNA: TGTGCCAGCAGCTCCTTAGACCTAGCCTACGAGCAGTACTTC. This translates into CASSSLDLAYEQYF.

The V call is TRBV2, the J call TRBJ2-7; no clear D. This CDR3 is built from 11 residues. In germline, CDR1 is SNHLY, CDR2 FYNNEI. Trimming left V 3 bases short and J 9 bases short, with 9 bases between. The CDR3 spells CASSDWGGQYF. CDR3 sequence (DNA): TGTGCCAGCAGTGACTGGGGTGGGCAGTACTTC.

This clone has just one count. The chain combines TRBV5-1 with TRBJ2-3; 13 bases are shared with TRBD2. Germline values: CDR1 SGHRS, CDR2 YFSETQ. The CDR3 is 16 residues long. Germline trimming cut 3 bases from V and 4 bases from J; bases unmatched to any gene: 5. The CDR3 DNA sequence: TGCGCCAGCAGCTCCGGACTAGCGGGAGAGGCAGATACGCAGTATTTT. It translates to CASSSGLAGEADTQYF.

The CDR3 reads CASSLGGSTEAFF. The CDR3 nucleotides read TGCGCCAGCAGCTTGGGGGGTTCCACTGAAGCTTTCTTT. The chain uses TRBV5-1 and TRBJ1-1; D remains unclear. The CDR3 has 13 residues. Trimming left V 0 bases short and J 4 bases short, with 7 bases between. Germline values: CDR1 SGHRS, CDR2 YFSETQ.

The CDR3 sequence is CASSPAQQGVNTEAFF. DNA for the CDR3: TGTGCCAGCTCACCGGCCCAACAGGGAGTGAACACTGAAGCTTTCTTT. The rearrangement uses TRBV18 and TRBJ1-1; D is perhaps TRBD1 (6 bases). Germline CDR1 is KGHSH and CDR2 is LQKENI. Trimming took off 3 bases at V and 0 bases at J, with 14 bases between the two ends. The CDR3 is 16 amino acids.